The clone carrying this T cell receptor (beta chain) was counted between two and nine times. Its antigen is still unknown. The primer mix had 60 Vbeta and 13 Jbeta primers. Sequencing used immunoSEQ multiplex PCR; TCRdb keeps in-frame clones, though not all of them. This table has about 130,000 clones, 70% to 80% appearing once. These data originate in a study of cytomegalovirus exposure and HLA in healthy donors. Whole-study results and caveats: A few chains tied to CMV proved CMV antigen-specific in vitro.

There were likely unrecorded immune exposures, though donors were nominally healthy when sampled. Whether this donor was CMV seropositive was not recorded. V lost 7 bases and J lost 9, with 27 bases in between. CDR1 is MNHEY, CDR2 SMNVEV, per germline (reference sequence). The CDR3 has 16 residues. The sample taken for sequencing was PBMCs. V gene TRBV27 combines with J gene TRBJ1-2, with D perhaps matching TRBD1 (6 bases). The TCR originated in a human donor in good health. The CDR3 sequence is CASTQFPGGSVHSYTF. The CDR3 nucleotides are TGTGCCAGCACCCAATTCCCGGGGGGCTCAGTTCATAGCTACACCTTC.